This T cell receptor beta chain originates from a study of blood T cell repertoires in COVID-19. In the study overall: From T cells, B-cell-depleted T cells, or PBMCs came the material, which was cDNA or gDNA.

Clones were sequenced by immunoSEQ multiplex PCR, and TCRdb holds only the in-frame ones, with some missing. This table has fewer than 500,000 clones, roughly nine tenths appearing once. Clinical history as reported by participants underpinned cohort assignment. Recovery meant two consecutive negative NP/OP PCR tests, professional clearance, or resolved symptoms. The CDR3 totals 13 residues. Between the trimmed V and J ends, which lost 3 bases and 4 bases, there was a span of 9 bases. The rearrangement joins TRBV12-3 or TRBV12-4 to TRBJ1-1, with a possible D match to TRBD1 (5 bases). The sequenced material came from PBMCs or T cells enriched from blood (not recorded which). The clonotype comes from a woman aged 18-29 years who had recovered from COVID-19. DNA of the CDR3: TGTGCCAGCAGTTTTTTGCAGGGCACTGAAGCTTTCTTT. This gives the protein CASSFLQGTEAFF.